This TCR beta chain was obtained from a study of blood T cell repertoires in COVID-19. Overall study context: COVID-19 samples collected from the United States, Italy and Spain covered acute and convalescent phases. From T cells, B-cell-depleted T cells, or PBMCs came the material, which was cDNA or gDNA.

The assay was immunoSEQ multiplex PCR, and TCRdb's table has in-frame clones only and misses some. The top ten hold about 34% of the sample, which has tens of thousands of clones, approximately 77% seen once. Germline V gene lookup returns CDR1 SGHNT and CDR2 YENEEA. The CDR3 extends over 16 amino acids. V shed 2 bases and J 3 bases; nucleotides not matched to a gene: 3. This clone was counted many times. This receptor was obtained from a human donor in a cohort sampled during active COVID-19. V and J are TRBV11-3 and TRBJ2-1; 11 nucleotides match TRBD2. The source material was peripheral blood. This chain's CDR3 is CASSLLAGGHYNEQFF. The CDR3 nucleotides are TGTGCCAGCAGCTTATTAGCGGGGGGGCACTACAATGAGCAGTTCTTC.